This T cell receptor beta chain stems from a study of T cells in Graves' hyperthyroidism and ophthalmopathy. V gave up 6 bases and J gave up 5 bases; unmatched junction bases: 8. CDR1 is MDHEN, CDR2 SYDVKM, per germline. The CDR3 loop spans 16 amino acids. This clonotype was detected many times. The TCR beta CDR3 regions underwent amplification using RNA transcripts as the source. Using the HTBI primer set, a first-round RT-PCR was run on the TCR CDR3. One entry per CDR3 protein, called by TCRdb with MiXCR from the multiplex PCR reads. The sample has around 690,000 distinct CDR3 sequences, 17% seen once.

The specimen sequenced was blood. This sequence originates from a man aged 45-60 years with Graves' hyperthyroidism. This chain uses TRBV28 with TRBJ2-5, with 14 nucleotides matching TRBD2. In nucleotides, the CDR3 is TGTGCCAGCAGCAGACTAGCGGGAGGGCCGACGGAGACCCAGTACTTC. It encodes CASSRLAGGPTETQYF. The variable domain in full, with the rest retrieved from reference TRBV28 and TRBJ2-5, is DVKVTQSSRYLVKRTGEKVFLECVQDMDHENMFWYRQDPGLGLRLIYFSYDVKMKEKGDIPEGYSVSREKKERFSLILESASTNQTSMYLCASSRLAGGPTETQYFGPGTRLLVL.